This T cell receptor (beta chain) was recorded in a study of beta chain features in type 1 diabetes. Whole-study context: Cells sorted and examined across all samples totaled 107,917,701. Study conclusions and caveats: Researchers reported that naive, central memory and Treg TCRB repertoires appeared more similar in patients than in healthy donors. Across all four CD4+ subsets, people with type 1 diabetes showed modestly shorter TCRB CDR3s.

On average, the one heparinised blood draw given by each donor was about 120 mL. The entirety of the isolated RNA underwent reverse transcription, so expressed TCRB transcripts were sequenced. Only in-frame clones appear in the TCRdb table, and some are missing; sequencing was by immunoSEQ multiplex PCR. The data hold tens of thousands of clones, with 63% observed a single time. In the case of this clone: What it binds is not known.

The trim removed 5 bases at V and 7 bases at J, leaving 4 bases unmatched. This CDR3 region has 15 residues. Germline V gives CDR1 SGHAT, CDR2 FQNNGV. Sequencing was done on a sample of stem cell memory CD4+ T cells from blood. The clonotype was recovered from a woman in her 30s with type 1 diabetes. The genes are TRBV11-2 and TRBJ2-1; 14 nucleotides match TRBD2. The CDR3 is CASSGLAGGGNEQFF. CDR3 bases: TGTGCCAGCAGCGGACTAGCGGGAGGAGGGAATGAGCAGTTCTTC.